What follows are 29 T cell receptor beta chains derived from one specimen sequenced in a study of blood T cell repertoires in COVID-19. Some clones are missing from TCRdb's copy, which holds only in-frame ones; the method was immunoSEQ multiplex PCR. Seen here are some 31,000 clones, approximately 91% observed once, and the top ten hold 9.9%. The sample consisted of peripheral blood. The receptors shown here come from a human donor with active COVID-19. The donor label of this sample is uncertain.

The chain joins TRBV7-2 to TRBJ2-5; D remains unclear. The CDR3 consists of 15 residues. V dropped 1 base and J dropped 2 bases, with 11 bases sitting between them. Germline loops: CDR1 SGHTA, CDR2 FQGNSA. DNA of the CDR3: TGTGCCAGCAGCTTAGAGGTCCCTAGGCAAGAGACCCAGTACTTC. It codes for CASSLEVPRQETQYF.

Note on this clone: Distinct nucleotide sequences in the sample also encode this CDR3. The rearrangement links TRBV7-2 to TRBJ2-1; tentatively, D is TRBD2 (6 bases). The length of the CDR3 is 15 residues. The germline gives CDR1 SGHTA, CDR2 FQGNSA. Trimming pared 0 bases from V and 2 bases from J, leaving 8 bases between. The CDR3 nucleotides read TGTGCCAGCAGCTTAGCGGGAGGTCCCTACAATGAGCAGTTCTTC. Translation gives CASSLAGGPYNEQFF.

V is TRBV3-1 (or the pseudogene TRBV3-2) and J is TRBJ2-1; TRBD2 might be the D (6 bases). The CDR3 has 13 residues. V lost 0 bases to trimming and J lost 9 bases, with 9 bases between them. CDR1 is LGHDT, CDR2 YNNKEL, per germline (reference sequence). CDR3 in DNA: TGTGCCAGCAGCCAAGAGGGAGGTGCTGAGCAGTTCTTC. It codes for CASSQEGGAEQFF.

This chain connects TRBV7-2 to TRBJ1-4; D remains ambiguous. Per germline, CDR1 SGHTA and CDR2 FQGNSA. The CDR3 contains 17 residues. V was cut by 1 base and J by 7 bases, with 19 bases left in between. CDR3 amino acids: CASSLVSGTRGIEKLFF. DNA of the CDR3: TGTGCCAGCAGCTTAGTGTCGGGTACCCGAGGGATTGAAAAACTGTTTTTT.

The V call is TRBV5-6, the J call TRBJ2-7; 7 positions agree with TRBD2. Trimming removed 4 bases from V and 6 bases from J; junction bases left unmatched: 4. The CDR3 covers 12 residues. Germline CDR1 is SGHDT and CDR2 is YYEEEE. The CDR3 is CASSITSAEQYF. The CDR3 DNA follows: TGTGCCAGCAGCATAACTAGCGCCGAGCAGTACTTC.

The rearrangement joins TRBV5-1 to TRBJ2-5; D is perhaps TRBD1 (6 bases). The CDR3 is 13 amino acids. CDR1 and CDR2 from the germline V gene are SGHRS and YFSETQ. V lost 7 bases and J lost 5, with 15 bases in between. CDR3 in amino acids: CASSQGFGETQYF. The CDR3 DNA reads as TGCGCCAGCTCTCAGGGGTTTGGGGAGACCCAGTACTTC.

A single count supports this clone. This rearrangement joins TRBV7-8 to TRBJ2-7; D possibly corresponds to TRBD1 (5 bases). The CDR3 is 12 amino acids. The germline CDR1 and CDR2 sequences are SGHVS and FQNEAQ. Trimming stripped 4 bases from V and 6 bases from J, with 10 bases between. The CDR3 sequence is CASSWARGEQYF. CDR3 nucleotide sequence: TGTGCCAGCAGCTGGGCTAGGGGCGAGCAGTACTTC.

This chain joins TRBV20-1 and TRBJ2-3; D possibly corresponds to TRBD2 (6 bases). CDR1 is DFQATT, CDR2 SNEGSKA, per germline (reference sequence). Trimming stripped 3 bases from V and 4 bases from J, with 14 bases between. The CDR3 length is 14 residues. The CDR3 loop reads CSASIGRGADTQYF. CDR3 nucleotide sequence: TGCAGTGCTAGTATCGGGAGAGGAGCAGATACGCAGTATTTT.

This chain uses TRBV18 with TRBJ2-3; 7 bases are a match to TRBD1. J lost 3 bases, V lost 6 bases, and 6 bases had no gene match. The germline CDR1 and CDR2 sequences are KGHSH and LQKENI. CDR3 length: 14 residues. CDR3 nucleotide sequence: TGTGCCAGCTCCCGGGACAGCTTAACAGATACGCAGTATTTT. This codes for CASSRDSLTDTQYF. The full variable domain, with the rest looked up from reference TRBV18 and TRBJ2-3, is NAGVMQNPRHLVRRRGQEARLRCSPMKGHSHVYWYRQLPEEGLKFMVYLQKENIIDESGMPKERFSAEFPKEGPSILRIQQVVRGDSAAYFCASSRDSLTDTQYFGPGTRLTVL.

The V and J genes are TRBV19 and TRBJ2-7; the match to TRBD1 covers 8 bases. CDR1 is LNHDA, CDR2 SQIVND, per germline (reference sequence). V was clipped by 3 bases and J by 2 bases; unmatched bases: 3. The CDR3 is made up of 14 amino acids. Written as DNA, the CDR3 is TGTGCCAGTAGTATCGGGGGACAGGCCTACGAGCAGTACTTC. This sequence encodes CASSIGGQAYEQYF.

The gene calls are TRBV7-8 and TRBJ2-7, with D possibly being TRBD1 (6 bases). Trimming shortened V by 1 base and J by 2 bases, and 18 bases separated the two germline ends. The CDR3 consists of 17 residues. The germline V gene has CDR1 SGHVS and CDR2 FQNEAQ. CDR3 amino acids: CASSLGLPRTATYEQYF. In nucleotides, the CDR3 is TGTGCCAGCAGCTTAGGACTTCCGAGGACAGCAACCTACGAGCAGTACTTC.

V and J are TRBV20-1 and TRBJ2-2; D might be TRBD1 (6 bases). The CDR3 sequence is 16 residues long. The V end lost 3 bases, the J end lost 6 bases, and 20 bases lay between the germline ends. CDR1 and CDR2 (germline): DFQATT, SNEGSKA (reference sequence). The DNA of the CDR3 is TGCAGTGCTAGTCCACTGGGGCAGGGGCGACCCGGGGAGCTGTTTTTT. Protein sequence: CSASPLGQGRPGELFF.

The chain couples TRBV2 to TRBJ1-2; 12 positions match TRBD1. Germline V gives CDR1 SNHLY, CDR2 FYNNEI. Germline trimming cut 6 bases from V and 6 bases from J; bases unmatched to any gene: 11. CDR3 size: 16 residues. The CDR3 protein is CASSDTGQGAINGYTF. CDR3 nucleotide sequence: TGTGCCAGCAGCGATACGGGACAGGGGGCAATCAATGGCTACACCTTC.

This chain joins TRBV3-1 (or the pseudogene TRBV3-2) and TRBJ2-7, with TRBD1 matching over 9 bases. The CDR3 consists of 13 residues. V shed 6 bases and J 5 bases; nucleotides not matched to a gene: 5. From germline, CDR1 is LGHDT and CDR2 YNNKEL (reference sequence). The CDR3 loop reads CASSHRGRDEQYF. CDR3 in DNA: TGTGCCAGCAGTCACAGGGGGCGCGACGAGCAGTACTTC.

The V call is TRBV9, the J call TRBJ2-1; the D gene is possibly TRBD2 (5 bases). The CDR3 runs 13 residues. The germline V gene encodes CDR1 SGDLS and CDR2 YYNGEE. The CDR3 is CAAERAPYNEQFF. The CDR3 bases are TGTGCAGCCGAGAGGGCCCCCTACAATGAGCAGTTCTTC.

This chain links TRBV6-6 with TRBJ2-7; D might be TRBD2 (6 bases). CDR1 is MNHNY, CDR2 SVGAGI, per germline (reference sequence). The CDR3 is 15 residues long. Trimming cost V 6 bases and J 7 bases, with 22 bases left between them. The CDR3 DNA sequence: TGTGCCAGCAGGCTTGGGGACTTACAGGCCGCTGAGCAGTACTTC. Its translation is CASRLGDLQAAEQYF.

V is TRBV18 and J is TRBJ2-1; perhaps TRBD1 as D (6 bases). CDR3 size: 16 residues. The germline V and J ends were trimmed by 3 bases and 6 bases, with 18 bases remaining between them. CDR1 and CDR2 from the germline V gene are KGHSH and LQKENI. Here the CDR3 reads CASSPEQGPKLNEQFF. The DNA of the CDR3 is TGTGCCAGCTCACCGGAACAGGGCCCTAAACTCAATGAGCAGTTCTTC.

The chain employs TRBV4-3 and TRBJ1-6; D remains unclear. The CDR3 has 16 amino acids. Germline V gene lookup returns CDR1 LGHNA and CDR2 YSLEER. V was clipped by 4 bases and J by 7 bases, with 17 bases between them. Written as DNA, the CDR3 is TGCGCCAGCAGCCCTTCTGGAGGACGGAAAAATTCACCCCTCCACTTT. Amino acids: CASSPSGGRKNSPLHF.

The chain joins TRBV2 to TRBJ1-6; TRBD1 matches 7 bases. After removal of 4 bases from V and 6 bases from J, the junction contained 6 bases not matched to a gene. The V gene's germline CDR1 is SNHLY and CDR2 FYNNEI. CDR3 length: 15 residues. The CDR3 DNA is TGTGCCAGCAGTGCCCCCCAGGGGGTTAATTCACCCCTCCACTTT. This gives the protein CASSAPQGVNSPLHF.

The chain employs TRBV23-1 and TRBJ2-5; D is unresolved. TRBV23-1 is filed as an ORF, its function uncertain. V was trimmed by 0 bases and J by 5 bases, leaving 28 bases between them. The CDR3 sequence is 20 residues long. DNA of the CDR3: TGCGCCAGCAGTCAATCTAGGCCCCCCCAGCAGGCCCTCGTCCACGAGACCCAGTACTTC. Residues: CASSQSRPPQQALVHETQYF.

The chain has TRBV20-1 and TRBJ2-1; 11 nucleotides line up with TRBD2. From germline, CDR1 is DFQATT and CDR2 SNEGSKA (reference sequence). The CDR3 contains 14 residues. The junction had 8 bases not matched to a gene; V was cut back by 3 bases and J by 10 bases. The CDR3 loop is CSASWTSGRGEQFF. Written as DNA, the CDR3 is TGCAGTGCTAGTTGGACTAGCGGGCGGGGGGAGCAGTTCTTC.

The chain employs TRBV4-1 and TRBJ1-3; 7 nucleotides agree with TRBD1. The CDR3 covers 18 residues. J gave up 0 bases and V 0 bases, and 8 bases lay outside the gene matches. Per germline, CDR1 MGHRA and CDR2 YSYEKL. This chain's CDR3 is CASSQELGQPFSGNTIYF. The CDR3 DNA sequence: TGCGCCAGCAGCCAAGAGTTGGGACAGCCTTTCTCTGGAAACACCATATATTTT.

The rearrangement joins TRBV5-6 to TRBJ2-3; TRBD2 matches 8 bases. Per germline, CDR1 SGHDT and CDR2 YYEEEE. This CDR3 spans 16 amino acids. V was pared by 4 bases and J by 1 base, with 8 bases of the junction left unmatched. CDR3 in amino acids: CASSPKRERRTDTQYF. CDR3 coding DNA: TGTGCCAGCAGCCCAAAGCGGGAGCGGCGCACAGATACGCAGTATTTT.

V usage is TRBV28 and J usage is TRBJ2-2, with no clear D. The germline V gene encodes CDR1 MDHEN and CDR2 SYDVKM. The CDR3 has 13 residues. The V end lost 8 bases, the J end lost 6 bases, and 13 bases lay between the germline ends. The CDR3 spells CASLTPTPGELFF. The DNA for the CDR3 is TGTGCCAGCCTTACCCCTACCCCCGGGGAGCTGTTTTTT.

The chain has TRBV25-1 and TRBJ2-2; 12 bases line up with TRBD2. Germline loops: CDR1 MGHDK, CDR2 SYGVNS. The CDR3 is 15 amino acids. Trimming at V came to 5 bases and at J to 3 bases, leaving 1 base not matched to a gene. The DNA for the CDR3 is TGTGCCAGCAGTCTAGCGGGAGGGGACACCGGGGAGCTGTTTTTT. It is translated as CASSLAGGDTGELFF.

The V call is TRBV5-1, the J call TRBJ2-2; the D gene is possibly TRBD1 (5 bases). V shed 0 bases and J shed 3 bases, with 9 bases lying between them. Germline V gene lookup returns CDR1 SGHRS and CDR2 YFSETQ. The CDR3 totals 15 residues. The CDR3, as DNA: TGCGCCAGCAGCTTGGGGGGCAGATACACCGGGGAGCTGTTTTTT. Translated: CASSLGGRYTGELFF.

The rearrangement uses TRBV5-6 and TRBJ1-5, with 8 positions matching TRBD1. Germline V lookup: CDR1 SGHDT, CDR2 YYEEEE. This CDR3 region has 16 residues. After removal of 0 bases from V and 5 bases from J, the junction contained 7 bases not matched to a gene. CDR3: CASSLVGTGKDQPQHF. The CDR3, as DNA: TGTGCCAGCAGCTTGGTAGGGACAGGTAAGGATCAGCCCCAGCATTTT.

CDR3 DNA: TGTGCCAGCAGTCCCTCGGGGGGCACAGATACGCAGTATTTT. Translation: CASSPSGGTDTQYF. This chain uses TRBV6-5 with TRBJ2-3, with D possibly being TRBD2 (6 bases). The CDR3 spans 14 residues. Germline V CDR1 and CDR2: MNHEY, SVGAGI. V lost 5 bases and J 1 base, leaving 10 bases between the germline ends.

This clone showed up just a few times. Compared with germline, one end of the junction differs, possibly owing to a read error. The rearrangement links TRBV4-1 to TRBJ1-5; D possibly corresponds to TRBD1 (6 bases). The CDR3 contains 18 residues. Germline V CDR1 and CDR2: MGHRA, YSYEKL. CDR3 DNA: TGCGCCAGCAGTCAAGACCCGACAGGTCAGTCGAGCAATCAGCCCCAGCATTTT. Its translation is CASSQDPTGQSSNQPQHF.